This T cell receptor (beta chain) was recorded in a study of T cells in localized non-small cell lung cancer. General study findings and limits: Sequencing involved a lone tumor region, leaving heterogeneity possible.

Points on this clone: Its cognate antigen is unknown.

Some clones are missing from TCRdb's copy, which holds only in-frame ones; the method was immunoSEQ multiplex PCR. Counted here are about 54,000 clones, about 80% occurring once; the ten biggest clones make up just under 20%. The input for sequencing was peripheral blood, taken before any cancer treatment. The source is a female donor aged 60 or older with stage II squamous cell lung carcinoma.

The CDR3 DNA sequence: TGTGCCAGTAAACTAGCGGGGGCCACAGATACGCAGTATTTT. Residues: CASKLAGATDTQYF. This chain connects TRBV19 to TRBJ2-3; 11 bases align to TRBD2. The CDR3 has 14 amino acids. With 7 bases clipped from V and 2 bases from J, the junction kept 2 bases outside the gene matches. CDR1 LNHDA and CDR2 SQIVND come from the germline V gene (reference sequence).